Following are 8 T cell receptor beta chains from one sample sequenced in a study of blood T cells in healthy people across ages. A second PCR, run for roughly 7 to 12 cycles, used a sample-barcoded 5' primer plus a J-beta primer mix. TCRdb fed the 5' RACE reads into MiXCR, producing one record per CDR3 protein. There are hundreds of thousands of distinct CDR3 sequences in the sample; about 44% occur only once, and around 15% lies in the top ten. Sequences were obtained from blood. The receptors derive from a man aged 25 to 45 in good health.

V usage is TRBV20-1 and J usage is TRBJ2-7, with 7 nucleotides matching TRBD2. Germline values: CDR1 DFQATT, CDR2 SNEGSKA (reference sequence). The CDR3 has 15 amino acids. V gave up 0 bases and J gave up 2 bases; unmatched junction bases: 7. The CDR3 DNA reads TGCAGTGCTAGAGATAAGGCTAGCGGCCCCTACGAGCAGTACTTC. As protein: CSARDKASGPYEQYF.

The J gene is TRBJ2-3, the V gene TRBV4-2, with 11 positions matching TRBD2. With 4 bases clipped from V and 2 bases from J, the junction kept 11 bases outside the gene matches. The germline CDR1 and CDR2 sequences are LGHNA and YNFKEQ. There are 18 residues in the CDR3. The CDR3 DNA reads TGTGCCAGCAGCCCAGTTACTAGCGGGGGAAACTTCACAGATACGCAGTATTTT. This encodes CASSPVTSGGNFTDTQYF.

This chain uses TRBV20-1 with TRBJ1-5; D call uncertain. Trimming shortened V by 0 bases and J by 2 bases, and 8 bases separated the two germline ends. The CDR3 contains 14 residues. Germline assignment: CDR1 DFQATT and CDR2 SNEGSKA (reference sequence). CDR3 bases: TGCAGTGCTAGAGATCTGCAGGGCAATCAGCCCCAGCATTTT. Its translation is CSARDLQGNQPQHF.

The chain links TRBV12-3 or TRBV12-4 to TRBJ2-5; 10 nucleotides line up with TRBD2. The J call may be mistaken, given a closer DNA end match to TRBJ2-7. The CDR3 spans 14 residues. CDR3 nucleotides: TGTGCCAGCAGTTCGGGACTAGCGAAGCGCGAGCAGTACTTC. Protein sequence: CASSSGLAKREQYF.

This sequence joins TRBV6-1 and TRBJ1-2; unclear D gene. V was pared by 3 bases and J by 8 bases, with 13 bases between. Germline V gene data show CDR1 as MNHNS and CDR2 as SASEGT. CDR3 length: 13 residues. CDR3 nucleotide sequence: TGTGCCAGCAGTGACCTTGGCCCGGGGGGCTACACCTTC. Protein product: CASSDLGPGGYTF.

This clonotype came up a few times. This chain joins TRBV28 and TRBJ2-4; 10 nucleotides agree with TRBD1. The J call may be incorrect, as the DNA end agrees better with TRBJ2-7. The CDR3 is 17 residues long. CDR1 and CDR2 (germline): MDHEN, SYDVKM. This chain's CDR3 is CASTTLSGGQGFNEQYF. As DNA, the CDR3 is TGTGCCAGCACCACATTGTCGGGGGGACAGGGGTTCAACGAGCAGTACTTC.

The rearrangement links TRBV12-3 or TRBV12-4 to TRBJ2-7; the match to TRBD1 covers 11 bases. This CDR3 comprises 15 residues. The V gene end was trimmed by 5 bases and the J gene end by 5 bases; junction bases not matched to a gene: 8. The CDR3 nucleotides are TGTGCCAGCAGTCGATTCCGGGACAGGGGGGACGAGCAGTACTTC. Translating it yields CASSRFRDRGDEQYF.

The chain combines TRBV5-1 with TRBJ2-3; 12 positions agree with TRBD2. The V and J ends lost 1 base and 0 bases, in that order; junction bases with no gene match: 9. The CDR3 length is 19 residues. Germline V gene lookup returns CDR1 SGHRS and CDR2 YFSETQ. The CDR3 is CASSLPLAGGPRSTDTQYF. DNA for the CDR3: TGCGCCAGCAGCTTGCCTCTAGCGGGGGGGCCCAGAAGCACAGATACGCAGTATTTT.